This TCR beta chain appears in the sequencing data of a study of tumor-infiltrating lymphocytes in localized non-small cell lung cancer. Clones were sequenced by immunoSEQ multiplex PCR, and TCRdb holds only the in-frame ones, with some missing. The sample holds around 15,000 clones; around 82% are singletons and the top ten take 10%. The CDR3 totals 13 residues. CDR1 SGHNT and CDR2 YYREEE come from the germline V gene (reference sequence). The V gene lost 6 bases and the J gene lost 5 bases, with 14 bases spanning the gap. This receptor was taken from a human donor with non-small cell lung cancer. The specimen was uninvolved lung tissue not adjacent to the tumor. The chain couples TRBV5-4 to TRBJ2-5, with D hard to call. The CDR3 sequence is CASTDRSRETQYF. The CDR3 DNA reads as TGTGCCAGCACCGATCGTAGTCGTGAGACCCAGTACTTC.